This entry lists 10 T cell receptor beta chains sequenced from one sample in a study of blood T cells in healthy people across ages. Using a J-beta primer mix together with a sample-barcoded 5' primer, a second PCR was run for about 6 to 12 cycles. TCRdb re-derived calls from the 5' RACE reads in MiXCR, one entry per CDR3 protein. Counted here are approximately 680,000 distinct CDR3 sequences, roughly 32% occurring once; the ten biggest clones make up roughly 14%. Sequencing was performed on blood. The receptors originated from a woman aged 80 or older in good health.

Points on this clonotype: A much larger clone lies a single base off, so this may be a read error. J is TRBJ2-4 and V is TRBV6-5; TRBD1 is a possible D gene (7 bases). The J call could be wrong; TRBJ2-7 is a better fit for the DNA end. Germline loops: CDR1 MNHEY, CDR2 SVGAGI. The CDR3 has 18 amino acids. CDR3 loop: CASSYRGGHEGQSYEQYF. The CDR3 DNA reads as TGTGCCAGCAGTTACCGGGGAGGACACGAGGGACAGTCCTACGAGCAGTACTTC.

This clonotype was counted at least ten times. The genes are TRBV7-2 and TRBJ2-1; tentative D call: TRBD1 (5 bases). The CDR3 contains 17 residues. Germline V CDR1 and CDR2: SGHTA, FQGNSA. V gave up 0 bases and J gave up 0 bases, with 12 bases separating them. CDR3: CASSLAGLRGSYNEQFF. Here the CDR3 DNA reads TGTGCCAGCAGCTTAGCGGGGCTAAGGGGCTCCTACAATGAGCAGTTCTTC.

This clonotype occurred many times. The V and J genes are TRBV20-1 and TRBJ1-2, with no clear D. The CDR3 loop spans 13 amino acids. Trimming took off 0 bases at V and 8 bases at J, with 13 bases between the two ends. Per the germline V gene, CDR1 is DFQATT and CDR2 is SNEGSKA (reference sequence). CDR3 bases: TGCAGTGCTAGAGATGCGGCAGTCCTAGGCTACACCTTC. Translated: CSARDAAVLGYTF.

This clonotype has more than one count but fewer than ten. This may come from a read error, since a much larger clone is one base off. V and J are TRBV6-5 and TRBJ2-7; D gene uncertain. The CDR3 is made up of 13 amino acids. Germline CDR1 and CDR2: MNHEY and SVGAGI. Trimming removed 5 bases at V and 8 bases at J, with 16 bases between. Here the CDR3 DNA reads TGTGCCAGCAGTCACCCCGGGCTGAATCAGCAGTACTTC. Protein: CASSHPGLNQQYF.

This clonotype was seen more than once but under ten times. The chain couples TRBV29-1 to TRBJ1-5; 7 positions match TRBD1. V was pared by 3 bases and J by 3 bases, with 5 bases of the junction left unmatched. The CDR3 consists of 14 residues. CDR1 and CDR2 from the germline V gene are SQVTM and ANQGSEA. CDR3 residues: CSVDGDSPNQPQHF. Written as DNA, the CDR3 is TGCAGCGTTGACGGGGACAGCCCCAATCAGCCCCAGCATTTT.

This clonotype was seen many times. The V and J genes are TRBV7-2 and TRBJ2-7; perhaps D is TRBD1 or TRBD2 (5 bases each). V was trimmed by 4 bases and J by 0 bases, leaving 13 bases between them. Germline assignment: CDR1 SGHTA and CDR2 FQGNSA. The CDR3 sequence is 15 residues long. The CDR3 here is CASSSSGTLSYEQYF. The CDR3 DNA follows: TGTGCCAGCAGCTCCTCCGGGACCCTCTCCTACGAGCAGTACTTC.

The chain joins TRBV20-1 to TRBJ2-1; no clear D. The CDR3 runs 14 residues. Germline assignment: CDR1 DFQATT and CDR2 SNEGSKA (reference sequence). With 0 bases removed from V and 6 bases from J, the gap between germline ends came to 12 bases. The DNA for the CDR3 is TGCAGTGCTAGAGATCTCCTCCGCCCCAATGAGCAGTTCTTC. Protein: CSARDLLRPNEQFF.

The chain joins TRBV7-2 to TRBJ2-5, with 7 bases lining up with TRBD2. The end of the DNA fits TRBJ2-7 better, so the J call may be wrong. The CDR3 totals 15 residues. CDR1 and CDR2 from the germline V gene are SGHTA and FQGNSA. The chain's CDR3 is CASSLAGTGGFEQYF. The CDR3 nucleotides read TGTGCCAGCAGCTTAGCGGGGACGGGGGGTTTCGAGCAGTACTTC.

This clonotype showed up just a few times. Germline and junction disagree at one end, which may indicate a read error. The J gene is TRBJ2-3, the V gene TRBV18; D is unclear. Germline lookup yields CDR1 KGHSH and CDR2 LQKENI. The CDR3 is 13 residues long. CDR3 residues: CAGSPRSTDTQYF. The CDR3 coding sequence is TGTGCCGGCTCACCAAGATCGACAGATACGCAGTATTTT.

The chain is built from TRBV9 and TRBJ2-2, with 7 bases that match TRBD2. In germline, CDR1 is SGDLS, CDR2 YYNGEE. J gave up 5 bases and V 0 bases, and 4 bases lay outside the gene matches. CDR3 length: 15 amino acids. The CDR3 DNA follows: TGTGCCAGCAGCGTAGGGGACTATCGGACCGGGGAGCTGTTTTTT. Translated: CASSVGDYRTGELFF.